This T cell receptor beta chain was obtained from a study of tumor and adjacent non-tumor tissue in lung cancer. A modified ARM-PCR protocol with three rounds of nested PCR amplified TCRbeta. TCRdb passed the multiplex PCR reads through MiXCR, listing each CDR3 protein once. The table includes 70,000 to 90,000 distinct CDR3 sequences, under 80% detected once. Concerning this clonotype: The conserved closing phenylalanine or tryptophan is absent in this CDR3, likely reflecting a read error.

The template was RNA from unsorted bulk tissue. The CDR3 sequence is 14 residues long. Per germline, CDR1 SGHKS and CDR2 YYEKEE (reference sequence). Sequencing input: lung tumor tissue. This TCR came from a woman aged 45-60 years with non-small cell lung cancer. This sequence joins TRBV5-5 and TRBJ2-1; D uncertain. The chain's CDR3 is CASSLAGAGNVQFL. The CDR3 coding sequence is TGTGCCAGCAGTTTGGCCGGAGCAGGCAATGTGCAGTTCTTA.